This T cell receptor (beta chain) was identified during a study of T cell responses to AZD1222 COVID-19 vaccine. V lost 0 bases, J lost 4 bases, and 2 bases lay in between. CDR3 size: 11 residues. Germline V gene data show CDR1 as SGDLS and CDR2 as YYNGEE. General study points: Spike-specific TCR breadth and depth both grew after two AZD1222 doses. Per reports, nearly half of all spike-specific TCRs target regions that are unmutated in variants.

Method: immunoSEQ multiplex PCR; TCRdb's copy keeps in-frame clones and lacks some. In the table there are around 150,000 clones, roughly nine tenths of which are singletons. Details on this clone: Its antigen is as yet unknown.

The starting material was peripheral blood, obtained on day 0 of MenACWY control vaccination. The gene calls are TRBV9 and TRBJ2-7; no clear D. This sequence originates from an adult in good health. The CDR3 reads CASSVGYEQYF. CDR3 nucleotides: TGTGCCAGCAGCGTAGGTTACGAGCAGTACTTC.